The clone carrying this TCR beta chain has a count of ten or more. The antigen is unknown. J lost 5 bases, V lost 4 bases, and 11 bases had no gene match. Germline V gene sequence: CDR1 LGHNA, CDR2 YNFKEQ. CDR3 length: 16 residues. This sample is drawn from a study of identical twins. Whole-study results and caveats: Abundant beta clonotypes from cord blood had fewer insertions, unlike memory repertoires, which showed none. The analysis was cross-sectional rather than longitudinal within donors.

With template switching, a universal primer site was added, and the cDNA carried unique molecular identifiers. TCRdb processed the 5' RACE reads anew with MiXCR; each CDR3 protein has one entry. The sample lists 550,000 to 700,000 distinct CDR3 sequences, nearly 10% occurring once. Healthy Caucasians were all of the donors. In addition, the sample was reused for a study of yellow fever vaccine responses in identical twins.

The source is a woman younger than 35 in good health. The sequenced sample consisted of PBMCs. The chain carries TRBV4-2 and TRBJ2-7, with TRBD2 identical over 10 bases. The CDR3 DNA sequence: TGTGCCAGCAGCCCAGGATGGGCTAGCGGGAGTGACGAGCAGTACTTC. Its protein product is CASSPGWASGSDEQYF.